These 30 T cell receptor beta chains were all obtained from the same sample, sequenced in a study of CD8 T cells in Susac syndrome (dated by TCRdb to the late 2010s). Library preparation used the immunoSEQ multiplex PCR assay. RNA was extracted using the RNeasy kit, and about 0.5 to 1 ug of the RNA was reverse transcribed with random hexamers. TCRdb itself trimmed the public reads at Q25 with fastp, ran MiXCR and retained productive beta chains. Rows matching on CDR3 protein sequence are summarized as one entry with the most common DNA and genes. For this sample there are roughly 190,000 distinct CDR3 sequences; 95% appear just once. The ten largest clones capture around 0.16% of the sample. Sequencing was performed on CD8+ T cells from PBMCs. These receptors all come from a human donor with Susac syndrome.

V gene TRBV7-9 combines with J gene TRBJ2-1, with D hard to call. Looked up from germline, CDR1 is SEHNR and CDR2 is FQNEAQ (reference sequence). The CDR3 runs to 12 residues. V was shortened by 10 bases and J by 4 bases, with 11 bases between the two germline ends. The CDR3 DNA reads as TGTGCCACCCCGGACGGATACAATGAGCAGTTCTTC. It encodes CATPDGYNEQFF.

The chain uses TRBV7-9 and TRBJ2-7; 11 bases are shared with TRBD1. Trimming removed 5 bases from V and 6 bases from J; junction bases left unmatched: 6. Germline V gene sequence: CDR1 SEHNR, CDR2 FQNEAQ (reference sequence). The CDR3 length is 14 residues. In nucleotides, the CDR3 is TGTGCCAGCAGCCCGAGGACAGGGGGCCCCGAGCAGTACTTC. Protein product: CASSPRTGGPEQYF.

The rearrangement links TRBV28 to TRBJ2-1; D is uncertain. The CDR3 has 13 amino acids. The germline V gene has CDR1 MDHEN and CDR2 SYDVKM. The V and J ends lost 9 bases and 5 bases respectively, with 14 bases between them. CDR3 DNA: TGTGCCAGTTGGGTTGCAGCTAACAATGAGCAGTTCTTC. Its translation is CASWVAANNEQFF. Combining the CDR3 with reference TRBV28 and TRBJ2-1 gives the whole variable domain DVKVTQSSRYLVKRTGEKVFLECVQDMDHENMFWYRQDPGLGLRLIYFSYDVKMKEKGDIPEGYSVSREKKERFSLILESASTNQTSMYLCASWVAANNEQFFGPGTRLTVL.

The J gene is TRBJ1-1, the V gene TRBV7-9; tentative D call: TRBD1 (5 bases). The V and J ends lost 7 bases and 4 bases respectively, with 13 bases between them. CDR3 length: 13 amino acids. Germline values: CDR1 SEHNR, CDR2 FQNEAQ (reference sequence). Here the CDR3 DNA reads TGTGCCAGCACCCGGGGGATCGGCACTGAAGCTTTCTTT. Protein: CASTRGIGTEAFF.

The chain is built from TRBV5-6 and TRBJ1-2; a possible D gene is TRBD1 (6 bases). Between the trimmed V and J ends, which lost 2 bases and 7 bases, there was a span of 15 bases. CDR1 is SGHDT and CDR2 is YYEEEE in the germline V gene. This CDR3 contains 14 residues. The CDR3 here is CASSFQGFGGGYTF. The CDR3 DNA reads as TGTGCCAGCAGCTTTCAGGGGTTTGGAGGTGGCTACACCTTC.

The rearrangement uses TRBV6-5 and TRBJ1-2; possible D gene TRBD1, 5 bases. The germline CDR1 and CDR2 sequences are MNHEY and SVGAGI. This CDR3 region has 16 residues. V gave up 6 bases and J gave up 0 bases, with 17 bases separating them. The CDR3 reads CASSYREAGPNYGYTF. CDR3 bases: TGTGCCAGCAGCTACCGGGAGGCAGGGCCTAACTATGGCTACACCTTC.

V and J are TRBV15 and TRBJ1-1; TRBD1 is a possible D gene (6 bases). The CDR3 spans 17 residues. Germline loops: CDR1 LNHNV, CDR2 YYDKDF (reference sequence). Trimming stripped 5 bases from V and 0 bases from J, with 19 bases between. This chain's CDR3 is CATSSRGGASLNTEAFF. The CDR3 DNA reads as TGTGCCACCAGCTCTAGGGGGGGCGCTTCCCTGAACACTGAAGCTTTCTTT. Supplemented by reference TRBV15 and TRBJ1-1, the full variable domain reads DAMVIQNPRYQVTQFGKPVTLSCSQTLNHNVMYWYQQKSSQAPKLLFHYYDKDFNNEADTPDNFQSRRPNTSFCFLDIRSPGLGDTAMYLCATSSRGGASLNTEAFFGQGTRLTVV.

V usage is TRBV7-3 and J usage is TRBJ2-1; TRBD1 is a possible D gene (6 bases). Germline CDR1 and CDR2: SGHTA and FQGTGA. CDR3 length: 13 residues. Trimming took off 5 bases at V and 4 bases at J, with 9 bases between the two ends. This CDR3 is CASSETGYNEQFF. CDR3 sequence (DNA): TGTGCCAGCAGCGAGACAGGTTACAATGAGCAGTTCTTC.

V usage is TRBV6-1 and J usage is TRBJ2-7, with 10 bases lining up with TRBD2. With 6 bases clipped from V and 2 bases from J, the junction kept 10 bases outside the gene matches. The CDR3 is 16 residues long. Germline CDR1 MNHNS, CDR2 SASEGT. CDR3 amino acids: CASRILAGGRTYEQYF. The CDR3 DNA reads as TGTGCCAGCAGGATCTTAGCGGGGGGCAGGACCTACGAGCAGTACTTC.

This chain's CDR3 is CASSSGLAGGATETQYF. Written as DNA, the CDR3 is TGTGCCAGCAGCTCCGGACTAGCGGGGGGGGCCACTGAGACCCAGTACTTC. J is TRBJ2-5 and V is TRBV11-2; 15 bases fit TRBD2. V was pared by 4 bases and J by 5 bases, with 8 bases of the junction left unmatched. The germline V gene encodes CDR1 SGHAT and CDR2 FQNNGV. CDR3 length: 17 amino acids.

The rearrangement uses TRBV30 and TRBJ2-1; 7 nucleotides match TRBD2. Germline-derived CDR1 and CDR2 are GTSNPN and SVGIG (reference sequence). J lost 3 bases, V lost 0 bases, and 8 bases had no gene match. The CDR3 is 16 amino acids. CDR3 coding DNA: TGTGCCTGGAGTGTAATTCGGGGGGAGGACTACAATGAGCAGTTCTTC. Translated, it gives CAWSVIRGEDYNEQFF.

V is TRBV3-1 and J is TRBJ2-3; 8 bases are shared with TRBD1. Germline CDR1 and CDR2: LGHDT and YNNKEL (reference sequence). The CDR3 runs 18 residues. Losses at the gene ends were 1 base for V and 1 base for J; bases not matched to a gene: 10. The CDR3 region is CASSQGFGSGGRTDTQYF. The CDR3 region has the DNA TGTGCCAGCAGCCAAGGGTTTGGATCAGGGGGCCGCACAGATACGCAGTATTTT.

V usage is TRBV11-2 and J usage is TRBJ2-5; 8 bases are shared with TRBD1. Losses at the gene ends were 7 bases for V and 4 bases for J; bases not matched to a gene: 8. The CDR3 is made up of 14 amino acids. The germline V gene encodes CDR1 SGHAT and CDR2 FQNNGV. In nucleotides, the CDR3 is TGTGCCAGCACCAGGCCGGACAGGGTAGAGACCCAGTACTTC. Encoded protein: CASTRPDRVETQYF.

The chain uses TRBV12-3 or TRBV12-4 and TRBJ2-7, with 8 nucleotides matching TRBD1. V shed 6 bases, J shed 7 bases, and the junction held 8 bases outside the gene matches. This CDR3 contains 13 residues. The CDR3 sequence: CASSSGGAGEQYF. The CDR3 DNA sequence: TGTGCCAGCAGCTCAGGGGGCGCGGGTGAGCAGTACTTC.

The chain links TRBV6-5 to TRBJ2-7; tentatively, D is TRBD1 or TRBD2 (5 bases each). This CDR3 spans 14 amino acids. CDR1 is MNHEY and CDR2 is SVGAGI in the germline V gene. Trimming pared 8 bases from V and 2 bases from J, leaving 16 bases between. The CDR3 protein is CASAVSGPTYEQYF. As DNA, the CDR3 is TGTGCCAGCGCCGTCTCGGGGCCCACCTACGAGCAGTACTTC.

The CDR3 here is CASSQGQRGGSTDTQYF. The CDR3 DNA reads TGTGCCAGCAGCCAAGGGCAGCGGGGGGGCAGCACAGATACGCAGTATTTT. The chain is built from TRBV4-2 and TRBJ2-3; 10 nucleotides align to TRBD2. V gave up 1 base and J gave up 0 bases; unmatched junction bases: 4. CDR3 length: 17 residues. CDR1 and CDR2 from the germline V gene are LGHNA and YNFKEQ.

The CDR3, as DNA: TGTGCCAGCAGCCAAGTAAGACTAGCGGGATCACAAGAGACCCAGTACTTC. Translation: CASSQVRLAGSQETQYF. This chain links TRBV3-1 with TRBJ2-5, with TRBD2 identical over 11 bases. The CDR3 length is 17 residues. V was pared by 1 base and J by 2 bases, with 6 bases of the junction left unmatched. The V gene's germline CDR1 is LGHDT and CDR2 YNNKEL (reference sequence).

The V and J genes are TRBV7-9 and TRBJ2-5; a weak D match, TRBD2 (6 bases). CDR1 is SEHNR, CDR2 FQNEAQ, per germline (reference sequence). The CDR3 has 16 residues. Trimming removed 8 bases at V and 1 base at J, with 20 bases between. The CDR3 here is CASHVGLRGGQETQYF. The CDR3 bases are TGTGCCAGCCACGTCGGGTTACGGGGAGGCCAAGAGACCCAGTACTTC. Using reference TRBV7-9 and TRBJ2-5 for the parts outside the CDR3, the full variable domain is DTGVSQNPRHKITKRGQNVTFRCDPISEHNRLYWYRQTLGQGPEFLTYFQNEAQLEKSRLLSDRFSAERPKGSFSTLEIQRTEQGDSAMYLCASHVGLRGGQETQYFGPGTRLLVL.

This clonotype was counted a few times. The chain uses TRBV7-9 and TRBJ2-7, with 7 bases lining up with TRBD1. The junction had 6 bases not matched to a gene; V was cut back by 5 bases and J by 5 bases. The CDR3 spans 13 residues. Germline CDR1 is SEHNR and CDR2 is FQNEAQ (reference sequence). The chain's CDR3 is CASSATGNHEQYF. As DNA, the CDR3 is TGTGCCAGCAGCGCGACAGGGAACCACGAGCAGTACTTC. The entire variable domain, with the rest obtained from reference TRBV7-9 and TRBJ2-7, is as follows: DTGVSQNPRHKITKRGQNVTFRCDPISEHNRLYWYRQTLGQGPEFLTYFQNEAQLEKSRLLSDRFSAERPKGSFSTLEIQRTEQGDSAMYLCASSATGNHEQYFGPGTRLTVT.

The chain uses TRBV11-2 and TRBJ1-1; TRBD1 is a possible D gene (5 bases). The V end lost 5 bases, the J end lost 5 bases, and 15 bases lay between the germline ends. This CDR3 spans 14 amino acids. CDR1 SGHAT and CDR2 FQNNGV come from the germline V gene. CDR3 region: CASSHGALRTEAFF. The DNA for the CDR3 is TGTGCCAGCAGCCACGGGGCGCTGAGGACTGAAGCTTTCTTT.

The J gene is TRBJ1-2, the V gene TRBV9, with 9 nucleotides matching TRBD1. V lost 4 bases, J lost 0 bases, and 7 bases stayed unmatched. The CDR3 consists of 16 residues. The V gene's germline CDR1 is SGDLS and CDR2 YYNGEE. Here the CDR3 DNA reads TGTGCCAGCAGCATGCCCGGGACAGGGACTAACTATGGCTACACCTTC. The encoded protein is CASSMPGTGTNYGYTF.

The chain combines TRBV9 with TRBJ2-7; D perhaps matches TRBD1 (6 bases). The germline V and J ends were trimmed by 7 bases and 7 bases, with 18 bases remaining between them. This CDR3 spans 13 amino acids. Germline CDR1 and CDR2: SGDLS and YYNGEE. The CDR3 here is CASSLSGEGEQYF. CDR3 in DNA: TGTGCCAGCTCTCTCTCAGGGGAAGGGGAGCAGTACTTC.

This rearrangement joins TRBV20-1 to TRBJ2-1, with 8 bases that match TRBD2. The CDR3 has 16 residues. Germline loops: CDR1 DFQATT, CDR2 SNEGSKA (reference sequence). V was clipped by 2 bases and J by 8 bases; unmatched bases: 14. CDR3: CSARPPSVRGGDEQFF. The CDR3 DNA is TGCAGTGCTAGACCTCCTAGCGTACGGGGGGGCGATGAGCAGTTCTTC.

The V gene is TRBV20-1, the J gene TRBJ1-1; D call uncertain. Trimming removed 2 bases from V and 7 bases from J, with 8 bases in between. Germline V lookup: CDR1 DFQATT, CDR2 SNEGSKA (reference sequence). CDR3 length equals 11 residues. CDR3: CSARSSYEAFF. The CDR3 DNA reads TGCAGTGCTAGAAGTTCCTATGAAGCTTTCTTT.

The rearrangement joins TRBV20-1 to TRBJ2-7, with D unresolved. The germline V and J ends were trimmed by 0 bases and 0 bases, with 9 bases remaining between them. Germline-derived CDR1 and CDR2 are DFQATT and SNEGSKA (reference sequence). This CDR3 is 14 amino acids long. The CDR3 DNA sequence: TGCAGTGCTAGAGATCTAGTCTCCTCCTACGAGCAGTACTTC. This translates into CSARDLVSSYEQYF.

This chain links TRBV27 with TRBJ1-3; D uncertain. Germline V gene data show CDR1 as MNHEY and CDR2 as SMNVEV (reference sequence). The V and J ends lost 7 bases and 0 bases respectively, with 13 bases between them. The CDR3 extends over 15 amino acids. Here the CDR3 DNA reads TGTGCCAGCAACACTCCGGGGTACTCTGGAAACACCATATATTTT. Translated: CASNTPGYSGNTIYF.

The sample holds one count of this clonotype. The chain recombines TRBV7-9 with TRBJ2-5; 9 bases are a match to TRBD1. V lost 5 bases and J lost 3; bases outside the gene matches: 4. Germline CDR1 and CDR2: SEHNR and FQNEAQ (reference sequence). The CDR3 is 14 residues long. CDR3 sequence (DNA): TGTGCCAGCAGCCGGGGACAGGGTGAAGAGACCCAGTACTTC. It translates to CASSRGQGEETQYF.

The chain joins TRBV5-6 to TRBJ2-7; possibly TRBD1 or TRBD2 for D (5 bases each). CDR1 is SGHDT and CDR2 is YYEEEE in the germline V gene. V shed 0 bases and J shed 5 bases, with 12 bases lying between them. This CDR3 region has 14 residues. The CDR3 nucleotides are TGTGCCAGCAGCTTGGAGGGCAGGGACCACGAGCAGTACTTC. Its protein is CASSLEGRDHEQYF.

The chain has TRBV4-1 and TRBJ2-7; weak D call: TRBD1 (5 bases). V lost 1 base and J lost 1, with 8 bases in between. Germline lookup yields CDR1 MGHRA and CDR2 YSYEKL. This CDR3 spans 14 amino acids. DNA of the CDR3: TGCGCCAGCAGCCAAGCCAGGGTTTCCTACGAGCAGTACTTC. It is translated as CASSQARVSYEQYF.

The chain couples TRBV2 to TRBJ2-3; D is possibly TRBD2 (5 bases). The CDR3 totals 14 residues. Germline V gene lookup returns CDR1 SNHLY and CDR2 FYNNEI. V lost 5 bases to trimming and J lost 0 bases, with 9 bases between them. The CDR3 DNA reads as TGTGCCAGCAGTTCGGGATACAGCACAGATACGCAGTATTTT. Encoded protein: CASSSGYSTDTQYF.